The clone carrying this T cell receptor beta chain was detected a few times. Its antigen is undetermined. In every patient, relapse followed autologous stem cell transplantation, while exposure to brentuximab vedotin differed. Isolation of CD4+ T cells from thawed PBMCs was performed by magnetic negative selection. This sample is drawn from a study of PD-1 blockade in classical Hodgkin lymphoma. Study-wide results and caveats: Partial responders and progressors had significantly lower baseline TCR diversity.

Some clones are missing from TCRdb's copy, which holds only in-frame ones; the method was immunoSEQ multiplex PCR. The sample holds nearly 7,000 clones; about 80% are singletons and the top ten take around 2.6%. V shed 2 bases and J 0 bases; nucleotides not matched to a gene: 1. The germline gives CDR1 KGHSH, CDR2 LQKENI. The CDR3 is 15 residues long. The source was CD4+ T cells from blood, collected at baseline. The sequence was collected from a human donor with classical Hodgkin lymphoma. The rearrangement links TRBV18 to TRBJ2-1; the match to TRBD2 covers 7 bases. CDR3: CASSPLAGSYNEQFF. DNA of the CDR3: TGTGCCAGCTCACCATTAGCGGGCTCCTACAATGAGCAGTTCTTC. The full variable domain, rest sourced from reference TRBV18 and TRBJ2-1, is NAGVMQNPRHLVRRRGQEARLRCSPMKGHSHVYWYRQLPEEGLKFMVYLQKENIIDESGMPKERFSAEFPKEGPSILRIQQVVRGDSAAYFCASSPLAGSYNEQFFGPGTRLTVL.